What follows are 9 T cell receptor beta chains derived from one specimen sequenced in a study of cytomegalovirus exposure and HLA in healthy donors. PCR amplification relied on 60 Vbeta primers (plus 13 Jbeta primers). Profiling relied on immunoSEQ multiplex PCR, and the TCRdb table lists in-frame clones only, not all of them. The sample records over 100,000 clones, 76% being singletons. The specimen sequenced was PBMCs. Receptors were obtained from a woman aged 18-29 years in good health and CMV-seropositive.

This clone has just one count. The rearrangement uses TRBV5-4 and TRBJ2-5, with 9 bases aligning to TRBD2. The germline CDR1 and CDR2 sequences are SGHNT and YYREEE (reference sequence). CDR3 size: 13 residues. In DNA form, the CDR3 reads TGTGCATGGGGCGGGAGGGCGGGAGAGACCCAGTACTTC. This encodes CAWGGRAGETQYF. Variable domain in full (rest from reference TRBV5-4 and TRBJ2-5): ETGVTQSPTHLIKTRGQQVTLRCSSQSGHNTVSWYQQALGQGPQFIFQYYREEENGRGNFPPRFSGLQFPNYSSELNVNALELDDSALYLCAWGGRAGETQYFGPGTRLLVL.

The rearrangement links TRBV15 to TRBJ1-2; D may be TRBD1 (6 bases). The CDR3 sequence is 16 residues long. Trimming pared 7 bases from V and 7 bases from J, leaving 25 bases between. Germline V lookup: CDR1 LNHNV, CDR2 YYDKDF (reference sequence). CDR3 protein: CATNDRDTGSLAGYTF. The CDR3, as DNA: TGTGCCACCAACGACCGGGACACCGGCTCCCTAGCTGGCTACACCTTC. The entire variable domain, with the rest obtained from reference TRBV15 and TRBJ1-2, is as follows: DAMVIQNPRYQVTQFGKPVTLSCSQTLNHNVMYWYQQKSSQAPKLLFHYYDKDFNNEADTPDNFQSRRPNTSFCFLDIRSPGLGDTAMYLCATNDRDTGSLAGYTFGSGTRLTVV.

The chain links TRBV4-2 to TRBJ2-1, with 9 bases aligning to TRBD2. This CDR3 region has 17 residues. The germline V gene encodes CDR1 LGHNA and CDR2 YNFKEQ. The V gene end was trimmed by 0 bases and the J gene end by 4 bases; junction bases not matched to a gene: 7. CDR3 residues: CASSQDEASGTYNEQFF. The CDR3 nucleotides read TGTGCCAGCAGCCAAGACGAGGCTAGCGGGACATACAATGAGCAGTTCTTC.

This CDR3 is CASTGQVGGYEQYF. In nucleotides, the CDR3 is TGTGCCAGCACGGGACAGGTAGGGGGCTACGAGCAGTACTTC. The V gene is TRBV28, the J gene TRBJ2-7; 8 nucleotides line up with TRBD1. Germline CDR1 and CDR2: MDHEN and SYDVKM. J gave up 3 bases and V 7 bases, and 8 bases lay outside the gene matches. The length of the CDR3 is 14 residues.

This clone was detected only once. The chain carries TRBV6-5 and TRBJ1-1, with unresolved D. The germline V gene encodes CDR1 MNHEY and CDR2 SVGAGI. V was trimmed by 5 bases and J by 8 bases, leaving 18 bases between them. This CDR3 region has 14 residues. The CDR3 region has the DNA TGTGCCAGCAGTGACGGGGTGCCAAGGTCCGAAGCTTTCTTT. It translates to CASSDGVPRSEAFF.

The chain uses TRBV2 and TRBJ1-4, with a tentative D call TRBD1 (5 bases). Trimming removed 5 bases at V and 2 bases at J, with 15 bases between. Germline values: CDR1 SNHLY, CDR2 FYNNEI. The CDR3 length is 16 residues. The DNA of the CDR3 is TGTGCCAGCAGTCCCAGCCCCAGGGCTACTAATGAAAAACTGTTTTTT. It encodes CASSPSPRATNEKLFF.

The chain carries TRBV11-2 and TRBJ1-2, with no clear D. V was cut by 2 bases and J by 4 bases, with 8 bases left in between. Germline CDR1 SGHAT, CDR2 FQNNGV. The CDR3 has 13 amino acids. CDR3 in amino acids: CASSLPGSYGYTF. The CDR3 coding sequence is TGTGCCAGCAGCTTACCCGGGTCCTATGGCTACACCTTC.

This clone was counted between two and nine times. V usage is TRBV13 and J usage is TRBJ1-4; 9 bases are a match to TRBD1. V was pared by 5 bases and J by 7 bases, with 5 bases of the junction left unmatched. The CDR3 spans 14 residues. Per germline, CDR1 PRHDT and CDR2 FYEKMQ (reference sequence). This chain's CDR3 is CASSPGQGGEKLFF. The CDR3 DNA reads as TGTGCCAGCAGCCCGGGACAGGGAGGTGAAAAACTGTTTTTT.

Here the CDR3 DNA reads TGTGCCAGCAGTTTATGGCCAGGGGGAAAGACCCAGTACTTC. Its protein product is CASSLWPGGKTQYF. The V and J genes are TRBV27 and TRBJ2-5, with TRBD1 matching over 7 bases. V lost 1 base to trimming and J lost 6 bases; unmatched junction nucleotides: 5. This CDR3 contains 14 residues. The germline CDR1 and CDR2 sequences are MNHEY and SMNVEV (reference sequence).